Listed below are T cell receptor beta chains from one sample, sequenced in a study of cytomegalovirus exposure and HLA in healthy donors. The data were produced by immunoSEQ multiplex PCR, yet TCRdb's version contains in-frame clones alone and is incomplete. Of 60,000 or so clones in the sample, roughly 94% were seen once. The sample was PBMCs. Source of these receptors: a young man in good health and CMV-seronegative. CDR3s include the opening cysteine and the closing phenylalanine or tryptophan. The order of the fields is J gene, V gene, clone size, D gene, CDR3 DNA, CDR3 protein. A D gene is named only where the DNA matches it firmly. Only part of the rows carry a size: once, few, many, or a class if the clone is expanded.

j_call: TRBJ2-1
v_call: TRBV19
clone_size: NA
d_call: TRBD2
cdr3_nt: TGTGCCAGTAGTAGGGGGACTAGCGGTCCGCCCCATGAGCAGTTCTTC
cdr3_aa: CASSRGTSGPPHEQFF

j_call: TRBJ2-1
v_call: TRBV9
clone_size: NA
d_call: NA
cdr3_nt: TGTGCCAGCAGCGTAAACGGGGCCTACAATGAGCAGTTCTTC
cdr3_aa: CASSVNGAYNEQFF

j_call: TRBJ2-3
v_call: TRBV20-1
clone_size: NA
d_call: NA
cdr3_nt: TGCAGTGCTTCGTTGGATACGCAGTATTTT
cdr3_aa: CSASLDTQYF

j_call: TRBJ2-7
v_call: TRBV28
clone_size: NA
d_call: NA
cdr3_nt: TGTGCCAGCAGTCCCCACCAGGACTACGAGCAGTACTTC
cdr3_aa: CASSPHQDYEQYF

j_call: TRBJ2-1
v_call: TRBV12-2
clone_size: NA
d_call: NA
cdr3_nt: TGTGCAAGTCCCTCCGTAGAGGGGGGCGGGAGGTCCAGGCTCCCTTACAATGAGCAGTTCTTC
cdr3_aa: CASPSVEGGGRSRLPYNEQFF

j_call: TRBJ1-1
v_call: TRBV7-2
clone_size: NA
d_call: NA
cdr3_nt: TGTGCCAGCAGTTTTCTCAGGGGAGCGAACACTGAAGCTTTCTTT
cdr3_aa: CASSFLRGANTEAFF

j_call: TRBJ1-2
v_call: TRBV5-1
clone_size: NA
d_call: TRBD1
cdr3_nt: TGCGCCAGCAGTTCGGGACAGGGAAACTATGGCTACACCTTC
cdr3_aa: CASSSGQGNYGYTF

j_call: TRBJ1-5
v_call: TRBV30
clone_size: once
d_call: TRBD1
cdr3_nt: TGTGCCTGGAGTATTGGGACAGCGAATCAGCCCCAGCATTTT
cdr3_aa: CAWSIGTANQPQHF

j_call: TRBJ1-1
v_call: TRBV30
clone_size: NA
d_call: NA
cdr3_nt: TGTGCCTGGAGTATAAATCCCCAGATAGTAGGCGAGGCGGAGGACACTGAAGCTTTCTTT
cdr3_aa: CAWSINPQIVGEAEDTEAFF

j_call: TRBJ1-1
v_call: TRBV6-5
clone_size: NA
d_call: NA
cdr3_nt: TGTGCCAGCCGCGGGGCCCCTGGGGTAGGCACTGAAGCTTTCTTT
cdr3_aa: CASRGAPGVGTEAFF

j_call: TRBJ2-5
v_call: TRBV2
clone_size: NA
d_call: NA
cdr3_nt: TGTGCCAGCAGTGATCCAGGGAATGAGACCCAGTACTTC
cdr3_aa: CASSDPGNETQYF

j_call: TRBJ1-5
v_call: TRBV7-2
clone_size: NA
d_call: TRBD1
cdr3_nt: TGTGCCAGCAGCCGTACAGGGGATATCTATCAGCCCCAGCATTTT
cdr3_aa: CASSRTGDIYQPQHF

j_call: TRBJ1-2
v_call: TRBV4-3
clone_size: NA
d_call: NA
cdr3_nt: TGCGCCAGCAGCCAAGATCTACCGGGAGGGAAAGGCTACACCTTC
cdr3_aa: CASSQDLPGGKGYTF

j_call: TRBJ2-7
v_call: TRBV27
clone_size: NA
d_call: NA
cdr3_nt: TGTGCCAGCAGAGGGGTCTACGAGCAGTACTTC
cdr3_aa: CASRGVYEQYF

j_call: TRBJ2-2
v_call: TRBV11-2
clone_size: NA
d_call: TRBD1
cdr3_nt: TGTGCCAGCAGCTTAAATTATTATAAGACAGGGCACACCGGGGAGCTGTTTTTT
cdr3_aa: CASSLNYYKTGHTGELFF

j_call: TRBJ2-1
v_call: TRBV25-1
clone_size: NA
d_call: TRBD2
cdr3_nt: TGTGCCAGCAGTGTTTCTAGCGGGACCTACAATGAGCAGTTCTTC
cdr3_aa: CASSVSSGTYNEQFF

j_call: TRBJ1-2
v_call: TRBV2
clone_size: NA
d_call: NA
cdr3_nt: TGTGCCATAACCGAGGGGGGGGCGAACAACTATGGCTACACCTTC
cdr3_aa: CAITEGGANNYGYTF

j_call: TRBJ1-2
v_call: TRBV9
clone_size: NA
d_call: NA
cdr3_nt: TGTGCCAGCAGCGTAGTCTTTGGGGGGTTTCCGGATGGCTACACCTTC
cdr3_aa: CASSVVFGGFPDGYTF

j_call: TRBJ1-4
v_call: TRBV6-5
clone_size: NA
d_call: TRBD1
cdr3_nt: TGTGCCAGCAGACCCACAGGGGCTAATGAAAAACTGTTTTTT
cdr3_aa: CASRPTGANEKLFF

j_call: TRBJ1-5
v_call: TRBV19
clone_size: NA
d_call: NA
cdr3_nt: TGTGCCAGTAGTATCGGGCGGGCCGTCAATCAGCCCCAGCATTTT
cdr3_aa: CASSIGRAVNQPQHF

j_call: TRBJ2-3
v_call: TRBV7-2
clone_size: NA
d_call: NA
cdr3_nt: TGTGCCAGCAGCTTAGACGGCAGGGATGGGATCGGAGATACGCAGTATTTT
cdr3_aa: CASSLDGRDGIGDTQYF

j_call: TRBJ2-7
v_call: TRBV7-6
clone_size: NA
d_call: NA
cdr3_nt: TGTGCCAGCAGCTTAGGGGCCGCCGAATCCTACGAGCAGTACTTC
cdr3_aa: CASSLGAAESYEQYF

j_call: TRBJ1-1
v_call: TRBV19
clone_size: NA
d_call: NA
cdr3_nt: TGTGCCAGTAGTTCCACCACAGGGTTCTTTGTGAACACTGAAGCTTTCTTT
cdr3_aa: CASSSTTGFFVNTEAFF

j_call: TRBJ2-7
v_call: TRBV28
clone_size: NA
d_call: TRBD2
cdr3_nt: TGTGCCTCGACCCCGACTAGCATAGGAGCCTACGAGCAGTACTTC
cdr3_aa: CASTPTSIGAYEQYF

j_call: TRBJ2-3
v_call: TRBV28
clone_size: NA
d_call: NA
cdr3_nt: TGTGCCAGCAGTTGGTCCCTCGGTCGCACGCAGTATTTT
cdr3_aa: CASSWSLGRTQYF

j_call: TRBJ2-1
v_call: TRBV5-4
clone_size: NA
d_call: NA
cdr3_nt: TGTGCCAGCAGCTTGGACGAGGATGAGCAGTTCTTC
cdr3_aa: CASSLDEDEQFF

j_call: TRBJ1-4
v_call: TRBV28
clone_size: NA
d_call: TRBD1
cdr3_nt: TGTGCCAGCAGCACCGGGACAGGGGTTGAAAAACTGTTTTTT
cdr3_aa: CASSTGTGVEKLFF

j_call: TRBJ1-2
v_call: TRBV7-9
clone_size: NA
d_call: NA
cdr3_nt: TGTGCCAGCAGCTTAGCGCTAGGCGTAGGCTATGGCTACACCTTC
cdr3_aa: CASSLALGVGYGYTF

j_call: TRBJ2-7
v_call: TRBV28
clone_size: NA
d_call: TRBD2
cdr3_nt: TGTGCCAGCAGTTTAGGGGGGGGACTAGCGGGAGAGTCCCAGTACTTC
cdr3_aa: CASSLGGGLAGESQYF

j_call: TRBJ1-1
v_call: TRBV28
clone_size: NA
d_call: NA
cdr3_nt: TGTGCCAGCTCCAGGGGTTTGAACACTGAAGCTTTCTTT
cdr3_aa: CASSRGLNTEAFF

j_call: TRBJ1-2
v_call: TRBV19
clone_size: NA
d_call: NA
cdr3_nt: TGTGCCAGTGAAGGGGACTATGGCTACACCTTC
cdr3_aa: CASEGDYGYTF

j_call: TRBJ1-1
v_call: TRBV6-5
clone_size: once
d_call: NA
cdr3_nt: TGTGCCAGCAGTTTGGACATTTACACTGAAGCTTTCTTT
cdr3_aa: CASSLDIYTEAFF

j_call: TRBJ2-3
v_call: TRBV9
clone_size: NA
d_call: TRBD2
cdr3_nt: TGTGCCAGCAGCGTGGGACTAGCTCGAACAGATACGCAGTATTTT
cdr3_aa: CASSVGLARTDTQYF

j_call: TRBJ1-5
v_call: TRBV27
clone_size: NA
d_call: NA
cdr3_nt: TGTGCCAGCAGCCTCCTTTCAAGCGGGCACAATCAGCCCCAGCATTTT
cdr3_aa: CASSLLSSGHNQPQHF

j_call: TRBJ2-7
v_call: TRBV18
clone_size: NA
d_call: NA
cdr3_nt: TGTGCCAGCTCGGGAGACCCACCCTACGAGCAGTACTTC
cdr3_aa: CASSGDPPYEQYF

j_call: TRBJ2-7
v_call: TRBV9
clone_size: NA
d_call: TRBD1
cdr3_nt: TGTGCCAGCAGCTTAGGACAGGGGGCCTACGAGCAGTACTTC
cdr3_aa: CASSLGQGAYEQYF

j_call: TRBJ1-5
v_call: TRBV19
clone_size: NA
d_call: NA
cdr3_nt: TGTGCCAGTAGCCCTCCCGTGGAGGGAACTAGCAATCAGCCCCAGCATTTT
cdr3_aa: CASSPPVEGTSNQPQHF

j_call: TRBJ1-2
v_call: TRBV5-8
clone_size: NA
d_call: TRBD1
cdr3_nt: TGTGCCAGCAGCTTTTCCCCGGGACAGGGGAACTATGGCTACACCTTC
cdr3_aa: CASSFSPGQGNYGYTF

j_call: TRBJ1-1
v_call: TRBV11-2
clone_size: NA
d_call: NA
cdr3_nt: TGTGCCAGCAGTCCTACTATGAACACTGAAGCTTTCTTT
cdr3_aa: CASSPTMNTEAFF

j_call: TRBJ1-5
v_call: TRBV28
clone_size: NA
d_call: NA
cdr3_nt: TGTGCCAGCAGTGATCTTATGACGGGTGGGTATCAGCCCCAGCATTTT
cdr3_aa: CASSDLMTGGYQPQHF

j_call: TRBJ2-1
v_call: TRBV6-4
clone_size: NA
d_call: NA
cdr3_nt: TGTGCCAGCAGTGACGACGACAGGTCCAGAGCCTGTCTCTACAATGAGCAGTTCTTC
cdr3_aa: CASSDDDRSRACLYNEQFF

j_call: TRBJ1-1
v_call: TRBV18
clone_size: NA
d_call: NA
cdr3_nt: TGTGCCAGCTCATTCTCTAGCAGGAACACTGAAGCTTTCTTT
cdr3_aa: CASSFSSRNTEAFF

j_call: TRBJ1-4
v_call: TRBV7-8
clone_size: NA
d_call: NA
cdr3_nt: TGTGCCAGCAGCTCCACAGGGTATCAGGGAAAACTGTTTTTT
cdr3_aa: CASSSTGYQGKLFF

j_call: TRBJ2-1
v_call: TRBV15
clone_size: NA
d_call: TRBD2
cdr3_nt: TGTGCCACCAGCAGAGGTCCTAGCGGGGGAGTCTATGAGCAGTTCTTC
cdr3_aa: CATSRGPSGGVYEQFF

j_call: TRBJ2-2
v_call: TRBV5-1
clone_size: NA
d_call: NA
cdr3_nt: TGCGCCAGCAGTCCGAGGGAGGTTAGGGAGCTGTTTTTT
cdr3_aa: CASSPREVRELFF

j_call: TRBJ2-3
v_call: TRBV18
clone_size: NA
d_call: NA
cdr3_nt: TGTGCCAGCTCACCGGGGCGTCTCACAGATACGCAGTATTTT
cdr3_aa: CASSPGRLTDTQYF